This T cell receptor beta chain was documented in a study of OX40 agonist ivuxolimab in advanced cancers. The study's findings and limits: Fewer expanded clones were found on average in CD4+ than in CD8+ T cells. Certain nonresponders likewise exhibited a low normalized T-cell clonal expansion. Partial responders treated at 0.1-3.0 mg/kg exhibited clonal expansion among the lowest measured.

Of note for this clone: What it binds is not known. Because the CDR3's place on the DNA is in doubt, the DNA is left out and the CDR3 is given as listed by TCRdb.

TCRdb's table, derived via immunoSEQ multiplex PCR, lists solely in-frame clones and lacks some. The sample has approximately 91,000 clones, around 87% seen once; the top ten hold about 4.6%. The origin of this receptor is an adult with an advanced solid tumor such as melanoma, head and neck, liver or kidney cancer. Sequencing used CD4+ or CD8+ T cells sorted from blood, obtained in a trial of the OX40 agonist ivuxolimab.

The CDR3 region is CASSKVLLSNQPQHFGHF. The V and J genes are TRBV21-1 and TRBJ1-5. TRBV21-1 is assigned pseudogene status. A total of 18 residues make up the CDR3, ends included.